What follows are 12 T cell receptor beta chains derived from one specimen sequenced in a study of early T cells in non-severe SARS-CoV-2 infection. TCRdb used MiXCR to reprocess the 5' RACE reads, holding one entry per CDR3 protein. The data show some 97,000 distinct CDR3 sequences, around 10% seen once. The sample was whole blood, taken at baseline. These receptors came from an adult who was a healthcare worker with PCR-confirmed SARS-CoV-2 infection or an uninfected control (not recorded which).

About this clonotype: Its ends do not fully match the called genes, so a read error is possible. The chain links TRBV5-6 to TRBJ2-7; weak D call: TRBD1 (6 bases). The germline CDR1 and CDR2 sequences are SGHDT and YYEEEE. The CDR3 sequence is 14 residues long. The CDR3 here is CVSSLGQNSYEQYF. The DNA of the CDR3 is TGTGTCAGCAGCTTAGGACAGAACTCCTACGAGCAGTACTTC.

This clonotype came up many times. The rearrangement joins TRBV20-1 to TRBJ2-3; 7 bases line up with TRBD2. CDR3 size: 15 residues. The J segment lost 0 bases and the V segment lost 1 base, leaving 4 bases of the junction unmatched. CDR1 and CDR2 (germline): DFQATT, SNEGSKA (reference sequence). This CDR3 is CSARGGGRSTDTQYF. As DNA, the CDR3 is TGCAGTGCTAGAGGGGGAGGGAGGAGCACAGATACGCAGTATTTT.

Only a few counts were recorded for this clonotype. This rearrangement joins TRBV6-5 to TRBJ2-2; D is unclear. The CDR3 loop spans 14 amino acids. Germline CDR1 MNHEY, CDR2 SVGAGI. With 4 bases removed from V and 11 bases from J, the gap between germline ends came to 17 bases. The CDR3 DNA sequence: TGTGCCAGCAGTTCCCAAAGTTGGCTGAGTGAGCTGTTTTTT. Translating gives CASSSQSWLSELFF.

This clonotype was counted many times. The chain employs TRBV28 and TRBJ2-3; 14 bases map to TRBD2. The CDR3 runs to 20 residues. Germline loops: CDR1 MDHEN, CDR2 SYDVKM. J gave up 0 bases and V 3 bases, and 11 bases lay outside the gene matches. The CDR3, as DNA: TGTGCCAGCAGTTTCTCGGGACTAGCGGGAGAGGGCGGTAGCACAGATACGCAGTATTTT. Encoded protein: CASSFSGLAGEGGSTDTQYF.

The chain couples TRBV3-1 to TRBJ1-1; TRBD1 is a possible D gene (6 bases). V lost 5 bases, J lost 0 bases, and 13 bases lay in between. This CDR3 has 15 amino acids. The germline CDR1 and CDR2 sequences are LGHDT and YNNKEL (reference sequence). DNA of the CDR3: TGTGCCAGCAGCTTACATGGACAGATGAACACTGAAGCTTTCTTT. Residues: CASSLHGQMNTEAFF.

This clonotype was counted ten times or more. One junction end disagrees with the germline gene, perhaps due to a read error. The rearrangement links TRBV7-9 to TRBJ1-2; D may be TRBD1 (5 bases). The CDR3 loop spans 13 amino acids. Germline lookup yields CDR1 SEHNR and CDR2 FQNEAQ (reference sequence). In DNA, the CDR3 is TGTGCCAGCACCTTAACCGGGACCTTCCCGTACACCTTC. This gives the protein CASTLTGTFPYTF.

This clonotype was detected only a few times. J is TRBJ2-4 and V is TRBV7-8; tentative D call: TRBD2 (5 bases). Between the trimmed V and J ends, which lost 1 base and 8 bases, there was a span of 15 bases. This CDR3 has 15 residues. The germline V gene has CDR1 SGHVS and CDR2 FQNEAQ. The CDR3: CASSLDERVLDIQYF. CDR3 DNA: TGTGCCAGCAGCTTAGACGAGAGGGTTTTGGACATTCAGTACTTC.

The sample holds many counts of this clonotype. The chain uses TRBV7-8 and TRBJ2-5; either TRBD1 or TRBD2 may fit D (5 bases each). V shed 4 bases and J shed 3 bases, with 9 bases lying between them. The germline V gene encodes CDR1 SGHVS and CDR2 FQNEAQ. The CDR3 runs to 13 residues. Here the CDR3 DNA reads TGTGCCAGCAGCTCGCTGGGGGAAGAGACCCAGTACTTC. It translates to CASSSLGEETQYF.

V is TRBV30 and J is TRBJ1-2; 9 bases are a match to TRBD1. CDR1 is GTSNPN, CDR2 SVGIG, per germline (reference sequence). This CDR3 comprises 12 residues. V shed 5 bases, J shed 5 bases, and the junction held 3 bases outside the gene matches. CDR3 sequence: CAWRTGEYGYTF. The DNA for the CDR3 is TGTGCCTGGCGGACAGGGGAATATGGCTACACCTTC.

The J gene is TRBJ2-7, the V gene TRBV29-1, with 10 bases that match TRBD2. This CDR3 region has 16 residues. CDR1 SQVTM and CDR2 ANQGSEA come from the germline V gene. J lost 2 bases, V lost 7 bases, and 14 bases had no gene match. The CDR3 DNA reads TGCAGCGCCCTACTTTTACTAGCGGGGATTACCTACGAGCAGTACTTC. This gives the protein CSALLLLAGITYEQYF.

This chain joins TRBV4-2 and TRBJ1-4; TRBD1 might be the D (6 bases). Germline V CDR1 and CDR2: LGHNA, YNFKEQ. V lost 5 bases to trimming and J lost 7 bases, with 17 bases between them. The CDR3 spans 15 residues. The CDR3 protein is CASSSLGRGAEKLFF. The CDR3 DNA is TGTGCCAGCAGCTCCCTCGGTAGGGGGGCTGAAAAACTGTTTTTT.

This rearrangement joins TRBV3-1 to TRBJ2-7, with a possible D match to TRBD1 (6 bases). V shed 11 bases and J shed 0 bases, with 11 bases lying between them. This CDR3 has 12 amino acids. Per the germline V gene, CDR1 is LGHDT and CDR2 is YNNKEL (reference sequence). This chain's CDR3 is CAASDSSYEQYF. The CDR3 DNA sequence: TGTGCCGCTTCGGACAGCTCCTACGAGCAGTACTTC.